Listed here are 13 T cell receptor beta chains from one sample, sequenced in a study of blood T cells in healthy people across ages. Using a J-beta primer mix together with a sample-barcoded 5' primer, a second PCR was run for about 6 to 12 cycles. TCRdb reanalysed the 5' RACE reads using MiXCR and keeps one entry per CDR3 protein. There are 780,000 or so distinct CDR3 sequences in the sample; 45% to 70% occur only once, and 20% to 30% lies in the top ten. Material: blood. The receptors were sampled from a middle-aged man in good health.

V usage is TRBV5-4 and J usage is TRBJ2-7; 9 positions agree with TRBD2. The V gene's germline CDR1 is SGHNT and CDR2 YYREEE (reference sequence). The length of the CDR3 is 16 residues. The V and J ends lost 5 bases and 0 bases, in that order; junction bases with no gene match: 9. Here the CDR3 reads CASRPSLAGNSYEQYF. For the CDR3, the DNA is TGTGCCAGCAGACCCAGCCTAGCGGGGAACTCCTACGAGCAGTACTTC.

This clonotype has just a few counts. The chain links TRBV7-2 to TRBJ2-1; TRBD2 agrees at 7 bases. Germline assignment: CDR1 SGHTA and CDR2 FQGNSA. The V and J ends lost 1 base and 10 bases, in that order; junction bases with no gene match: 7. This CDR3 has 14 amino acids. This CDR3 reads CASSLGYGLDEQFF. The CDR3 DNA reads TGTGCCAGCAGCTTAGGCTACGGACTAGACGAGCAGTTCTTC. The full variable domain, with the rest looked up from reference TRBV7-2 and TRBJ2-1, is GAGVSQSPSNKVTEKGKDVELRCDPISGHTALYWYRQSLGQGLEFLIYFQGNSAPDKSGLPSDRFSAERTGGSVSTLTIQRTQQEDSAVYLCASSLGYGLDEQFFGPGTRLTVL.

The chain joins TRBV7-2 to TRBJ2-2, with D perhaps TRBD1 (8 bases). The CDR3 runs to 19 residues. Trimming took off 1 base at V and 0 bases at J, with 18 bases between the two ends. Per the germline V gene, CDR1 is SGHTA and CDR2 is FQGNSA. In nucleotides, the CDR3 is TGTGCCAGCAGCTTAGAGGTGACAGGGGCGGGAGCGAACACCGGGGAGCTGTTTTTT. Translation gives CASSLEVTGAGANTGELFF.

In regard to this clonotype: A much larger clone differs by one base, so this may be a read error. Here the CDR3 DNA reads TGTGCCAGCAGCGAAGGGGATTCTAACTATGGCCACACCTTC. This encodes CASSEGDSNYGHTF. This chain joins TRBV9 and TRBJ1-2; D is perhaps TRBD1 (5 bases). Germline lookup yields CDR1 SGDLS and CDR2 YYNGEE. This CDR3 has 14 amino acids.

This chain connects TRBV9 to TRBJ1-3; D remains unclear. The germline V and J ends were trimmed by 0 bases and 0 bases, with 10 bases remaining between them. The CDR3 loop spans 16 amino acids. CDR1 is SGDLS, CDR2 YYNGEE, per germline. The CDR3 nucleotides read TGTGCCAGCAGCGTAGCTACGGCGAGCTCTGGAAACACCATATATTTT. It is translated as CASSVATASSGNTIYF. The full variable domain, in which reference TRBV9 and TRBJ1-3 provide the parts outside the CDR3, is DSGVTQTPKHLITATGQRVTLRCSPRSGDLSVYWYQQSLDQGLQFLIQYYNGEERAKGNILERFSAQQFPDLHSELNLSSLELGDSALYFCASSVATASSGNTIYFGEGSWLTVV.

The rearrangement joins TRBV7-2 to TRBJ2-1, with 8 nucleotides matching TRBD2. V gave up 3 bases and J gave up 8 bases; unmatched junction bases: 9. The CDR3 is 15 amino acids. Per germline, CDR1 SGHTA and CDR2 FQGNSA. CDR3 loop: CASSLQRERGHEQFF. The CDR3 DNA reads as TGTGCCAGCAGCTTGCAGCGGGAGAGGGGCCATGAGCAGTTCTTC.

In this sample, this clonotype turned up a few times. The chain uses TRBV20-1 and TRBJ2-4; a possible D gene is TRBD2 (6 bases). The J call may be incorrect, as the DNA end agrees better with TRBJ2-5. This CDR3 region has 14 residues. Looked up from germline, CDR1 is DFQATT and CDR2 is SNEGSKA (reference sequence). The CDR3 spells CSARPLAPQETQYF. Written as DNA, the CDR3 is TGCAGTGCTAGGCCCCTAGCGCCCCAAGAGACCCAGTACTTC.

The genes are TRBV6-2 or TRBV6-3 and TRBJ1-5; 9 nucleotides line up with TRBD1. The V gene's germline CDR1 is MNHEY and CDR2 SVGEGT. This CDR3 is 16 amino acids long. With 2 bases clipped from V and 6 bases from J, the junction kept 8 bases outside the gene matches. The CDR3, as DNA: TGTGCCAGCAGTTACGGGACAGGGAGTCTGGGTCAGCCCCAGCATTTT. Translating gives CASSYGTGSLGQPQHF.

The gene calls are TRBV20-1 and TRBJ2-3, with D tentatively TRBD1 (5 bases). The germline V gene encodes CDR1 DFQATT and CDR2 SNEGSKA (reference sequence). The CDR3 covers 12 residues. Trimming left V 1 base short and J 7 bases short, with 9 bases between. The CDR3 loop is CSARVQGNTQYF. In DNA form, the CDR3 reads TGCAGTGCTAGAGTCCAGGGAAATACGCAGTATTTT.

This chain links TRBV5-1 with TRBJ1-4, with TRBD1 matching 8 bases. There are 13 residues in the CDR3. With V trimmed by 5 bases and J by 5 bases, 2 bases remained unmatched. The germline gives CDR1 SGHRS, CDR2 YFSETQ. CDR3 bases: TGCGCCAGCAGGACAGGGGCGAATGAAAAACTGTTTTTT. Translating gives CASRTGANEKLFF.

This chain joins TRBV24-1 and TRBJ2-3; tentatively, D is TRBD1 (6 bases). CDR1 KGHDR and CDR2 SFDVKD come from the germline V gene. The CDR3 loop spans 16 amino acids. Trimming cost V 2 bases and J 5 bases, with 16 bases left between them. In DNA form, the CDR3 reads TGTGCCACCAGTGATTACGACAGCATAGGGGGAGATACGCAGTATTTT. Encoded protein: CATSDYDSIGGDTQYF.

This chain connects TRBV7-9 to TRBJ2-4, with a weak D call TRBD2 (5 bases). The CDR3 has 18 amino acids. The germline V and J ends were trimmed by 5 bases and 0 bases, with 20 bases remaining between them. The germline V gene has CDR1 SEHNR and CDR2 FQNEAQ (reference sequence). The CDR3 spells CASSPRVRVVGAKNIQYF. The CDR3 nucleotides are TGTGCCAGCAGCCCTAGGGTGAGGGTAGTGGGAGCCAAAAACATTCAGTACTTC.

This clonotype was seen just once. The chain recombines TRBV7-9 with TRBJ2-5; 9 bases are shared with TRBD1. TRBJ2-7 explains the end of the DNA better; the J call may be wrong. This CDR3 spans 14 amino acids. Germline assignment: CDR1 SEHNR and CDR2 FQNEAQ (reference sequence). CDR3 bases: TGTGCCAGCAGCCCCCGGGACAGGGACCACGAGCAGTACTTC. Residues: CASSPRDRDHEQYF.